These T cell receptor beta chains were read from a single sample in a study of post-analysis software for immune sequencing data. TCRdb called the PCR reads again in MiXCR, with one record for every CDR3 protein. This table holds more than 500,000 distinct CDR3 sequences, roughly 34% found once. Sequencing was performed on blood. Receptor source: a girl between 2 and 17 years old with multiple sclerosis. The CDR3 runs from the conserved cysteine through the conserved F or W. D genes are given only for firm matches. Only part of the rows carry a size: once, few, many, or a class if the clone is expanded.

J	D	V	size	CDR3	DNA
TRBJ1-2	NA	TRBV28	NA	CASSSGQRDGYTF	TGTGCCAGCAGTTCGGGACAACGAGATGGCTACACCTTC
TRBJ1-1	NA	TRBV6-5	NA	CVSSYTVYKNTEAFF	TGTGTCAGCAGTTACACCGTATACAAGAACACTGAAGCTTTCTTT
TRBJ2-3	NA	TRBV19	NA	CASSMTNPELDTQYF	TGTGCCAGTAGTATGACCAACCCAGAATTGGATACGCAGTATTTT
TRBJ2-3	NA	TRBV4-1	NA	CASSQVARISTDTQYF	TGCGCCAGCAGCCAAGTCGCCAGGATCTCCACAGATACGCAGTATTTT
TRBJ2-1	TRBD2	TRBV7-8	few	CASSQLAGDYNEQFF	TGTGCCAGCAGCCAGCTCGCGGGGGATTACAATGAGCAGTTCTTC
TRBJ2-2	TRBD1	TRBV9	NA	CASSVGQGVNTGERFF	TGTGCCAGCAGCGTAGGACAGGGGGTCAACACCGGGGAGCGGTTTTTT
TRBJ2-3	TRBD1	TRBV6-1	NA	CASSEGQGSADTQYF	TGTGCCAGCAGTGAAGGACAGGGTAGCGCAGATACGCAGTATTTT
TRBJ2-3	NA	TRBV18	NA	CASSPPVGGDTQYF	TGTGCCAGCTCACCGCCTGTTGGGGGAGATACGCAGTATTTT
TRBJ2-1	NA	TRBV5-1	NA	CASSFDIPVGEQFF	TGCGCCAGCAGCTTCGACATCCCAGTGGGTGAGCAGTTCTTC
TRBJ1-5	NA	TRBV5-1	once	CASSLARQDSNQPQHF	TGCGCCAGCAGCTTGGCAAGGCAGGACAGCAATCAGCCCCAGCATTTT
TRBJ1-4	NA	TRBV4-1	NA	CASSQEFGLSSEKLFF	TGCGCCAGCAGCCAAGAGTTTGGGCTTTCGTCTGAAAAACTGTTTTTT
TRBJ2-1	NA	TRBV12-3/TRBV12-4	few	CASTAANEQFF	TGTGCCAGCACAGCAGCCAATGAGCAGTTCTTC
TRBJ2-5	NA	TRBV19	NA	CASSTVLQETQYF	TGTGCCAGTAGTACGGTCCTACAAGAGACCCAGTACTTC
TRBJ1-2	NA	TRBV6-1	few	CASSDDGLIYGYTF	TGTGCCAGCAGTGATGACGGCTTAATCTATGGCTACACCTTC
TRBJ1-5	NA	TRBV20-1	NA	CSARDRTPLQPQHF	TGCAGTGCTAGAGATCGAACTCCCCTTCAGCCCCAGCATTTT
TRBJ2-3	NA	TRBV20-1	few	CSPQGPWDTDTQYF	TGCAGCCCCCAGGGACCTTGGGACACAGATACGCAGTATTTT
TRBJ2-7	NA	TRBV20-1	NA	CSAPRTANEQYF	TGCAGTGCTCCCCGGACCGCCAACGAGCAGTACTTC
TRBJ2-1	TRBD2	TRBV3-1	NA	CASSSHKVAGKNEQFF	TGTGCCAGCAGCTCCCATAAGGTAGCGGGGAAGAATGAGCAGTTCTTC
TRBJ2-7	NA	TRBV20-1	NA	CSARDVGRVSYEQYF	TGCAGTGCTAGAGATGTCGGACGGGTCTCCTACGAGCAGTACTTC
TRBJ2-5	NA	TRBV29-1	NA	CNVVVNQETQYF	TGCAACGTTGTGGTGAACCAAGAGACCCAGTACTTC
TRBJ2-7	NA	TRBV29-1	NA	CSVYHGSYEQYF	TGCAGCGTTTATCACGGCTCCTACGAGCAGTACTTC
TRBJ2-6	TRBD1	TRBV20-1	few	CSATGEGQRFSGANVLTF	TGCAGTGCCACCGGTGAGGGACAGCGGTTCTCTGGGGCCAACGTCCTGACTTTC
TRBJ2-5	NA	TRBV29-1	few	CSVMGLPGRETQYF	TGCAGCGTTATGGGGCTCCCTGGTAGGGAGACCCAGTACTTC
TRBJ2-7	NA	TRBV6-5	NA	CASSFAGTREQYF	TGTGCCAGCAGTTTTGCCGGGACGCGCGAGCAGTACTTC
TRBJ1-1	TRBD1	TRBV20-1	NA	CSARAPDRANTEAFF	TGCAGTGCTAGAGCCCCAGACAGGGCGAACACTGAAGCTTTCTTT
TRBJ1-2	NA	TRBV11-2	few	CASSLTPGAGSKRNGYTF	TGTGCCAGCAGCCTTACCCCGGGGGCTGGGTCAAAGAGGAATGGCTACACCTTC
TRBJ2-3	NA	TRBV5-5	NA	CASSSIGARDTQYF	TGTGCCAGCAGTTCGATTGGGGCTCGGGATACGCAGTATTTT
TRBJ2-5	NA	TRBV7-9	few	CASSPLGSDIKETQYF	TGTGCCAGCAGCCCTCTTGGTAGCGATATTAAAGAGACCCAGTACTTC
TRBJ2-1	NA	TRBV10-3	few	CAISESETEQFF	TGTGCCATCAGTGAGTCGGAGACTGAGCAGTTCTTC
TRBJ1-1	NA	TRBV20-1	few	CSATMQLEAFF	TGCAGTGCTACGATGCAGTTGGAAGCTTTCTTT
TRBJ2-1	TRBD1	TRBV28	NA	CASSLGRKRTGGVSYDEQFF	TGTGCCAGCAGTTTAGGGAGGAAAAGGACAGGGGGCGTCTCCTACGATGAGCAGTTCTTC
TRBJ2-1	NA	TRBV20-1	once	CSASIPLRGYNEQFF	TGCAGTGCTAGTATCCCCCTCCGGGGCTACAATGAGCAGTTCTTC
TRBJ2-7	NA	TRBV12-3/TRBV12-4	NA	CASSLLWGNGEQYF	TGTGCCAGCAGTTTACTTTGGGGTAACGGCGAGCAGTACTTC
TRBJ2-5	NA	TRBV9	NA	CASSVAAGTQETQYF	TGTGCCAGCAGCGTAGCTGCGGGGACACAAGAGACCCAGTACTTC
TRBJ2-1	TRBD2	TRBV12-3/TRBV12-4	few	CASSLGGLAGYNEQFF	TGTGCCAGCAGTTTAGGGGGACTAGCGGGATACAATGAGCAGTTCTTC
TRBJ1-2	TRBD1	TRBV5-1	many	CASSRGQGSYGYTF	TGCGCCAGCAGCCGCGGACAGGGTTCCTATGGCTACACCTTC
TRBJ2-7	NA	TRBV20-1	few	CSAREDSSYEQYF	TGCAGTGCTAGGGAGGATTCCTCCTACGAGCAGTACTTC
TRBJ1-6	TRBD1	TRBV12-3/TRBV12-4	once	CASTQTGSNSPLHF	TGTGCCAGCACCCAGACAGGGAGTAATTCACCCCTCCACTTT
TRBJ2-7	TRBD1	TRBV20-1	NA	CSARTGETLYEQYF	TGCAGTGCTAGGACAGGGGAGACCCTCTACGAGCAGTACTTC
TRBJ2-2	NA	TRBV6-2/TRBV6-3	once	CASRFYNTGELFF	TGTGCCAGCAGGTTCTACAACACCGGGGAGCTGTTTTTT